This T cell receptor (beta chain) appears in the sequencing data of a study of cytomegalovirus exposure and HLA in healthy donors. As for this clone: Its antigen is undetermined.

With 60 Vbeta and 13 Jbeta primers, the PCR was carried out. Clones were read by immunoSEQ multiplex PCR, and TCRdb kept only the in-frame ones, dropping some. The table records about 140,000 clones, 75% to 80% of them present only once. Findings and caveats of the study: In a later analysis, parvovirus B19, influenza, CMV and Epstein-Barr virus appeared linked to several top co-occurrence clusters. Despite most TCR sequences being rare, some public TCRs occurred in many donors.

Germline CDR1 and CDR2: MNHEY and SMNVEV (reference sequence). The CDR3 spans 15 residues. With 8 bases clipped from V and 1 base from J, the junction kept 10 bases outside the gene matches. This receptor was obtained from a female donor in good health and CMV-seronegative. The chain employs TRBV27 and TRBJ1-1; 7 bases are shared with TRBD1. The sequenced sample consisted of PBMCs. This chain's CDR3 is CASGNRGLTNTEAFF. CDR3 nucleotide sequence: TGTGCCAGCGGAAACAGGGGTCTGACGAACACTGAAGCTTTCTTT.